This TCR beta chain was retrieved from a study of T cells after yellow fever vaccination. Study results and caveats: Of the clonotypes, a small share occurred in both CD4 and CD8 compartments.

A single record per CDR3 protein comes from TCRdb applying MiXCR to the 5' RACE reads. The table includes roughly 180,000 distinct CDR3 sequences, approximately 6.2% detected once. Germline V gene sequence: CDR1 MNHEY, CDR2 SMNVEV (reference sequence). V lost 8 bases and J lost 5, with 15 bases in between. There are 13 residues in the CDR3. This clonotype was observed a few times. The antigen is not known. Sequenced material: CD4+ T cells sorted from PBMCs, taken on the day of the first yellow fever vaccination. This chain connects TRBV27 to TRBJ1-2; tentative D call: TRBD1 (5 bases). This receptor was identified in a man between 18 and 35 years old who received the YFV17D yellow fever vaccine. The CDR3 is CASYRTGGYGYTF. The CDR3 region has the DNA TGTGCCAGCTACCGTACGGGGGGGTATGGCTACACCTTC.